This T cell receptor beta chain was found in a study of blood T cell repertoires in COVID-19. Study context: Nucleic acid was either cDNA or gDNA, and it came from T cells, B-cell-depleted T cells, or PBMCs.

CDR3 length equals 15 residues. V gave up 7 bases and J gave up 5 bases; unmatched junction bases: 10. Germline CDR1 SNHLY, CDR2 FYNNEI. Original processing notes: Quantification of nucleated cells was approximated via reference gene primer amplification. Assay used: immunoSEQ multiplex PCR; TCRdb lists only in-frame clones, some missing. The D gene and trimming were derived from the DNA, and the V and J assignments and clone size from that table. In the table there are 130,000 or so clones, roughly 84% of which are singletons. This clone came up once. The chain has TRBV2 and TRBJ1-4, with 7 bases aligning to TRBD1. The sample taken for sequencing was PBMCs or T cells enriched from blood (not recorded which). The clonotype was recovered from a woman in her thirties who had recovered from COVID-19. The CDR3 sequence: CASTTYGTANEKLFF. The CDR3 DNA sequence: TGTGCCAGCACCACTTACGGGACAGCAAATGAAAAACTGTTTTTT.